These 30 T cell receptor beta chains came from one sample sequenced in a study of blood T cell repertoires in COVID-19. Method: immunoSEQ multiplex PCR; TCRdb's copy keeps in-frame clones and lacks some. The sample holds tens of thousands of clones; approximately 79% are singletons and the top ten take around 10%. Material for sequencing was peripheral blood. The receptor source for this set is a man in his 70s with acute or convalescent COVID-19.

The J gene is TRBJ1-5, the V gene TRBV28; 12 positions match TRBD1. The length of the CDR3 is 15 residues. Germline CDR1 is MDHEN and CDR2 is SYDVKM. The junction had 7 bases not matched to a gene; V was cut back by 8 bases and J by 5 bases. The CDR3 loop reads CASHWGQGADQPQHF. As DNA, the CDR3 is TGTGCCAGCCACTGGGGACAGGGGGCGGATCAGCCCCAGCATTTT.

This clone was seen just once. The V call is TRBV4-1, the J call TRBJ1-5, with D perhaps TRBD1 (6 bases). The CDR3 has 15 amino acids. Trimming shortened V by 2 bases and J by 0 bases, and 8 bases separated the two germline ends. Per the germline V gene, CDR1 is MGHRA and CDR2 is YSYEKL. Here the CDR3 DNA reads TGCGCCAGCAGCCAACAGGGGCTTAGCAATCAGCCCCAGCATTTT. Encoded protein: CASSQQGLSNQPQHF.

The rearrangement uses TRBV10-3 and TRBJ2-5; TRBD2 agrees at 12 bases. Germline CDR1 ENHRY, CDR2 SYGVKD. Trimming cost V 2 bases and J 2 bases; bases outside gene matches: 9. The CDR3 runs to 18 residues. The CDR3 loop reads CAISEPPGLAGPQETQYF. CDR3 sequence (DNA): TGTGCCATCAGTGAGCCACCTGGACTAGCGGGGCCTCAAGAGACCCAGTACTTC.

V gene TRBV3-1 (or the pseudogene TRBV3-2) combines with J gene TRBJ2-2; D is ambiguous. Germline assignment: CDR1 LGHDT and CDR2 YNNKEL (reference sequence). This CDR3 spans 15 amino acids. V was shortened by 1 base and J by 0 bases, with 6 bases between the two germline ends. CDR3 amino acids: CASSQARANTGELFF. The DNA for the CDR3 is TGTGCCAGCAGCCAAGCTAGAGCGAACACCGGGGAGCTGTTTTTT.

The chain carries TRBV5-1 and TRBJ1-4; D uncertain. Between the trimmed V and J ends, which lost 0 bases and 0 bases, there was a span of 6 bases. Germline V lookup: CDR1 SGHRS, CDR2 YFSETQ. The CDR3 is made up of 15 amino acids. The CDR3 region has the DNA TGCGCCAGCAGCTTGGAGAGTGCAACTAATGAAAAACTGTTTTTT. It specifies CASSLESATNEKLFF.

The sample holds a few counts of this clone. The CDR3: CASSLPRQGAFSPLHF. DNA for the CDR3: TGTGCCAGCAGCTTACCTCGACAGGGGGCGTTTTCACCCCTCCACTTT. The gene calls are TRBV7-8 and TRBJ1-6; 10 bases are a match to TRBD1. Per the germline V gene, CDR1 is SGHVS and CDR2 is FQNEAQ. The CDR3 sequence is 16 residues long. V shed 2 bases, J shed 9 bases, and the junction held 7 bases outside the gene matches.

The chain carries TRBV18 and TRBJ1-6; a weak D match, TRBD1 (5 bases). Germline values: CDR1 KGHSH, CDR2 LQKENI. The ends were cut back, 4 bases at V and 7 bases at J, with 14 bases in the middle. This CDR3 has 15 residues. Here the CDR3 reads CASSRGGTGNSPLHF. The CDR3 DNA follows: TGTGCCAGCTCACGGGGCGGGACGGGGAATTCACCCCTCCACTTT.

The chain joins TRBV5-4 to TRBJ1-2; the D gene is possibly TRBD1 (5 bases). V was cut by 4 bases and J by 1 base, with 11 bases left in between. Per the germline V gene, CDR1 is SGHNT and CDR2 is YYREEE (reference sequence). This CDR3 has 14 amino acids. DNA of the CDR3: TGTGCCAGCAGCCCGGACACCGTTAACTATGGCTACACCTTC. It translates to CASSPDTVNYGYTF. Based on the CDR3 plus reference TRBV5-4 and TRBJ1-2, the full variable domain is ETGVTQSPTHLIKTRGQQVTLRCSSQSGHNTVSWYQQALGQGPQFIFQYYREEENGRGNFPPRFSGLQFPNYSSELNVNALELDDSALYLCASSPDTVNYGYTFGSGTRLTVV.

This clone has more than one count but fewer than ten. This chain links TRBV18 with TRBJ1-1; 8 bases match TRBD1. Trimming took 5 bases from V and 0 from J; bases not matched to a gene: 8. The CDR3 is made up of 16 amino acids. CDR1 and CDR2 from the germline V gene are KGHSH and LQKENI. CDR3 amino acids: CASSTSQGALNTEAFF. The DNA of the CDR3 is TGTGCCAGCTCAACATCTCAGGGGGCCCTGAACACTGAAGCTTTCTTT.

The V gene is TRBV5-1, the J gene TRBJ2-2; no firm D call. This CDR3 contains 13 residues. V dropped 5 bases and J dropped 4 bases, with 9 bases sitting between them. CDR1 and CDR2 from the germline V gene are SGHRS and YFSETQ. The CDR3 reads CASRAPITGELFF. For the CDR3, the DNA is TGCGCCAGCAGGGCACCCATCACCGGGGAGCTGTTTTTT.

The CDR3 sequence is CASSGGGAAFF. The DNA for the CDR3 is TGTGCCAGCAGCGGGGGAGGCGCAGCTTTCTTT. The V gene is TRBV7-2, the J gene TRBJ1-1; perhaps TRBD1 as D (5 bases). V was cut by 5 bases and J by 10 bases, with 11 bases left in between. From germline, CDR1 is SGHTA and CDR2 FQGNSA. This CDR3 spans 11 amino acids.

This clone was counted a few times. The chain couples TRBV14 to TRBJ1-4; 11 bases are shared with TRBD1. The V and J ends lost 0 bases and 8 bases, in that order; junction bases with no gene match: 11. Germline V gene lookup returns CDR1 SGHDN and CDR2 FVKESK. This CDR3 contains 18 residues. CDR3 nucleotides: TGTGCCAGCAGCCAAGATTTTGTATCCGGGACAGGGGGGGAAAAACTGTTTTTT. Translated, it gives CASSQDFVSGTGGEKLFF.

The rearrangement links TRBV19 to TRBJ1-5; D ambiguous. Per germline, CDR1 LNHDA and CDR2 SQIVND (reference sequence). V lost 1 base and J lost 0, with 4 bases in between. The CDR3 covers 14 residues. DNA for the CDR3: TGTGCCAGTAGTATAGGTCTTAGCAATCAGCCCCAGCATTTT. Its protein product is CASSIGLSNQPQHF.

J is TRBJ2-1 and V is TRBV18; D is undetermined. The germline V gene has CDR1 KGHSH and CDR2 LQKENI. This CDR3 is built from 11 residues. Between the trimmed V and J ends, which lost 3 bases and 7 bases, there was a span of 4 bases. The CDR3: CASSPANEQFF. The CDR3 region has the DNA TGTGCCAGCTCACCGGCAAATGAGCAGTTCTTC.

CDR3 nucleotides: TGCGCCAGCAGCTTGCCCCAGAGAGGGTCCTACGAGCAGTACTTC. This sequence encodes CASSLPQRGSYEQYF. J is TRBJ2-7 and V is TRBV5-1, with D possibly matching TRBD2 (5 bases). This CDR3 has 15 residues. Germline CDR1 and CDR2: SGHRS and YFSETQ. With 1 base removed from V and 1 base from J, the gap between germline ends came to 12 bases.

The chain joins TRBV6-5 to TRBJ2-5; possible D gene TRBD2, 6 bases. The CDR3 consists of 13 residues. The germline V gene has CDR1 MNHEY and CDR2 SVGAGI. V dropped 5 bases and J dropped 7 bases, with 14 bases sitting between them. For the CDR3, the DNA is TGTGCCAGCAGTCTACCGGGGGACCGGACCCAGTACTTC. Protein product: CASSLPGDRTQYF.

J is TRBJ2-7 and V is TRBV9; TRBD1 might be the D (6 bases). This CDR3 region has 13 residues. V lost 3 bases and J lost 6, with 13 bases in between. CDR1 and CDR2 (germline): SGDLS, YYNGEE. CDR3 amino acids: CASSGGTTGEQYF. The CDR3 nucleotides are TGTGCCAGCAGCGGTGGGACAACGGGCGAGCAGTACTTC.

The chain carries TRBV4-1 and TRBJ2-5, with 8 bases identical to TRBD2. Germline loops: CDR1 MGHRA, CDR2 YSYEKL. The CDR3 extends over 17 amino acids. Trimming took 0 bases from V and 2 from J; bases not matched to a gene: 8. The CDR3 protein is CASSQDGVAGPQETQYF. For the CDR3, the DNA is TGCGCCAGCAGCCAAGATGGGGTAGCGGGGCCACAAGAGACCCAGTACTTC.

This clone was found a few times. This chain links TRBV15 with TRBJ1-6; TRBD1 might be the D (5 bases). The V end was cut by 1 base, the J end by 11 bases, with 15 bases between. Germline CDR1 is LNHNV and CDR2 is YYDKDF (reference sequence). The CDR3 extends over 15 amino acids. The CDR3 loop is CATSRGLGEGTPLHF. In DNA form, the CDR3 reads TGTGCCACCAGCAGAGGGTTGGGGGAGGGGACACCCCTCCACTTT.

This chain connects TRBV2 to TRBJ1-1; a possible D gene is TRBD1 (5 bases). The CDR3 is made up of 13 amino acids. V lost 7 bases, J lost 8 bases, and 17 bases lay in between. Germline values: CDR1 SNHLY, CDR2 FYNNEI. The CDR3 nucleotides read TGTGCCAGCAACCCCCGACGGGGGGTAGAAGCTTTCTTT. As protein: CASNPRRGVEAFF.

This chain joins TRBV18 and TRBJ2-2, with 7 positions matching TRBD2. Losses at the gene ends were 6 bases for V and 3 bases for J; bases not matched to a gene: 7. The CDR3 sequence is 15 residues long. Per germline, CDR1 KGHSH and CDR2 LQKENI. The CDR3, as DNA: TGTGCCAGCTCTCTAAGCCGGGGGGACACCGGGGAGCTGTTTTTT. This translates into CASSLSRGDTGELFF.

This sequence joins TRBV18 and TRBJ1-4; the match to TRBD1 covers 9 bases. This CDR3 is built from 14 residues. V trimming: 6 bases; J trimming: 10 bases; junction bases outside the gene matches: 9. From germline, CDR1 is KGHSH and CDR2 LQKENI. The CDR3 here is CASSLGTGFGKLFF. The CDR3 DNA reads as TGTGCCAGCTCGCTTGGGACAGGGTTTGGAAAACTGTTTTTT.

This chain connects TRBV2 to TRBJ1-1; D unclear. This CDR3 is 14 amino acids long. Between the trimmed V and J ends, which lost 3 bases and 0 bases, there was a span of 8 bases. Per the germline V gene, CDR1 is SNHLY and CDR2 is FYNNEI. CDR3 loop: CASSDANMNTEAFF. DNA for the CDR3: TGTGCCAGCAGTGATGCCAACATGAACACTGAAGCTTTCTTT.

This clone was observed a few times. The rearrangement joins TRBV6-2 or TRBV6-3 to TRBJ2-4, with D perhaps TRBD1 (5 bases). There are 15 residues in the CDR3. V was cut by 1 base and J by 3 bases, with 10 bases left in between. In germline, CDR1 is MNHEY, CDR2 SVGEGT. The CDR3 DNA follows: TGTGCCAGCAGTTACTATGGGGCAGACAAAAACATTCAGTACTTC. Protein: CASSYYGADKNIQYF.

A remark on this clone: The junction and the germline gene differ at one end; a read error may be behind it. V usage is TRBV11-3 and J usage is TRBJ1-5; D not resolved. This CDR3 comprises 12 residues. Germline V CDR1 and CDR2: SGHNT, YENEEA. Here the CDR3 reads CASSLGQLPLHF. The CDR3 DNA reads TGTGCCAGCAGCTTAGGTCAACTACCCCTGCATTTT. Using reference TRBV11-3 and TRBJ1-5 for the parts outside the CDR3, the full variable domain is EAGVVQSPRYKIIEKKQPVAFWCNPISGHNTLYWYLQNLGQGPELLIRYENEEAVDDSQLPKDRFSAERLKGVDSTLKIQPAELGDSAVYLCASSLGQLPLHFGDGTRLSIL.

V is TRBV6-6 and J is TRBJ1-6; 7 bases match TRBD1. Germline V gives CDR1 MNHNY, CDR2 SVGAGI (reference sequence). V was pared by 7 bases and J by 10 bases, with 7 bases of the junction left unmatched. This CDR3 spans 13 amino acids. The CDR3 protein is CASNDRADSPLHF. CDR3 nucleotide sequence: TGTGCCAGCAACGACAGGGCGGACTCACCCCTCCACTTT.

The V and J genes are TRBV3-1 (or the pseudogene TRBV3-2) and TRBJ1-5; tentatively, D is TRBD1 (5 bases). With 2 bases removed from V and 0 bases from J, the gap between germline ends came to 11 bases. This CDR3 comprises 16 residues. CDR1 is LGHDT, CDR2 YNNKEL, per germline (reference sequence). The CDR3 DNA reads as TGTGCCAGCAGCCAAACCGGAGGGGATAGCAATCAGCCCCAGCATTTT. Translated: CASSQTGGDSNQPQHF.

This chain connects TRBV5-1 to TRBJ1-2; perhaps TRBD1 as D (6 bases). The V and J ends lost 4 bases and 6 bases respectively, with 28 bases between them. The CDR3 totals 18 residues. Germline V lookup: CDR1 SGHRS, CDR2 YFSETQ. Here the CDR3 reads CASSPAGQSIILRHGYTF. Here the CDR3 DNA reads TGCGCCAGCAGCCCGGCAGGACAGTCTATTATTCTAAGACATGGCTACACCTTC.

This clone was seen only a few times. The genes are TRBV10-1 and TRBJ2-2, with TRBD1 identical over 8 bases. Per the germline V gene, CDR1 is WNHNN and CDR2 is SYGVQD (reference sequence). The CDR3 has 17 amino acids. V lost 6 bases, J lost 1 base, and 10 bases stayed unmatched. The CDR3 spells CASSPWAGQVNTGELFF. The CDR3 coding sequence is TGCGCCAGCAGCCCTTGGGCGGGACAGGTGAACACCGGGGAGCTGTTTTTT.

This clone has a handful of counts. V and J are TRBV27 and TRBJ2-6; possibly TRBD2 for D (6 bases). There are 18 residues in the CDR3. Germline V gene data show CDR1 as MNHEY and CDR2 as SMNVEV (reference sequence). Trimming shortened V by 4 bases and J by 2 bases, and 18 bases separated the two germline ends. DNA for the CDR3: TGTGCCAGCAGTTGGACGGGACTCAAGGGAGCTGGGGCCAACGTCCTGACTTTC. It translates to CASSWTGLKGAGANVLTF. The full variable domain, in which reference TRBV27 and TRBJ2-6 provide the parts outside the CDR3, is EAQVTQNPRYLITVTGKKLTVTCSQNMNHEYMSWYRQDPGLGLRQIYYSMNVEVTDKGDVPEGYKVSRKEKRNFPLILESPSPNQTSLYFCASSWTGLKGAGANVLTFGAGSRLTVL.